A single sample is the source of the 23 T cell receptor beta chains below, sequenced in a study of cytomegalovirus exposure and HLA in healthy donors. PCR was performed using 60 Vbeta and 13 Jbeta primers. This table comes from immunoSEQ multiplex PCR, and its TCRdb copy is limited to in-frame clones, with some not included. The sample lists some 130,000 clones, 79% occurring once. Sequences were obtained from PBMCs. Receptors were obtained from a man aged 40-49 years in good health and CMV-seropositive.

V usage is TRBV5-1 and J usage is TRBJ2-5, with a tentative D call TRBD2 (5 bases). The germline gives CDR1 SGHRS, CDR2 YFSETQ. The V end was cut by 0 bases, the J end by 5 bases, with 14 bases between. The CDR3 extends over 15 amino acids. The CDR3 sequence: CASSLAPTGLETQYF. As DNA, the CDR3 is TGCGCCAGCAGCTTGGCCCCGACGGGGTTGGAGACCCAGTACTTC. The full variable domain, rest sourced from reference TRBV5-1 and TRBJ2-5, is KAGVTQTPRYLIKTRGQQVTLSCSPISGHRSVSWYQQTPGQGLQFLFEYFSETQRNKGNFPGRFSGRQFSNSRSEMNVSTLELGDSALYLCASSLAPTGLETQYFGPGTRLLVL.

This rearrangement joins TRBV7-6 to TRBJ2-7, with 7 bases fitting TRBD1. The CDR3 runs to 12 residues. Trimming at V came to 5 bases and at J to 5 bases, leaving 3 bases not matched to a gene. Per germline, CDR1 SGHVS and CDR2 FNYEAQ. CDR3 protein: CASSITGDEQYF. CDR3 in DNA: TGTGCCAGCAGCATCACAGGGGACGAGCAGTACTTC.

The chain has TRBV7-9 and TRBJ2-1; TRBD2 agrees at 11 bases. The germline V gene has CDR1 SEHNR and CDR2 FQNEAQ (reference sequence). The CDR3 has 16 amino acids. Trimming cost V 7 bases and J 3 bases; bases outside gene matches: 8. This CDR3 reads CASTRRLAGFYNEQFF. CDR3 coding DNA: TGTGCCAGCACCAGAAGACTAGCGGGATTCTACAATGAGCAGTTCTTC.

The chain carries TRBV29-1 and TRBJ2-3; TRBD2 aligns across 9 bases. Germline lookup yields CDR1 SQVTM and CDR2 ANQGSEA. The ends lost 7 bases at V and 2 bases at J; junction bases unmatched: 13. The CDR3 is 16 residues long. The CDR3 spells CSAEGVAGVSTDTQYF. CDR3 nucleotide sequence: TGCAGCGCCGAAGGGGTAGCGGGAGTTTCCACAGATACGCAGTATTTT.

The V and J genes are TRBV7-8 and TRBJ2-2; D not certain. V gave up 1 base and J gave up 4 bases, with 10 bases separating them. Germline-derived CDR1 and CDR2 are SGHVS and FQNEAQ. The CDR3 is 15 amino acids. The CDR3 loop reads CASSLGNYPTGELFF. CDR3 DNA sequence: TGTGCCAGCAGCTTAGGGAACTACCCCACCGGGGAGCTGTTTTTT.

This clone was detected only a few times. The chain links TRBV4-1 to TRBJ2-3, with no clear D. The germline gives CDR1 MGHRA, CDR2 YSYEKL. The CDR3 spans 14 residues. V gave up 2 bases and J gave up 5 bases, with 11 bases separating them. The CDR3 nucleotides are TGCGCCAGCAGCCAATCCTACCCCATAGATACGCAGTATTTT. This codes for CASSQSYPIDTQYF.

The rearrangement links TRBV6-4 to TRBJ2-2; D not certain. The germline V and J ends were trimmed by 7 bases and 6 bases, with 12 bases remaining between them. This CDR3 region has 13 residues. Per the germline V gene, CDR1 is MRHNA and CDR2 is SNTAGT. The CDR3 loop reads CASKKESAGELFF. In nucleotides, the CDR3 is TGTGCCAGCAAGAAGGAGTCCGCCGGGGAGCTGTTTTTT.

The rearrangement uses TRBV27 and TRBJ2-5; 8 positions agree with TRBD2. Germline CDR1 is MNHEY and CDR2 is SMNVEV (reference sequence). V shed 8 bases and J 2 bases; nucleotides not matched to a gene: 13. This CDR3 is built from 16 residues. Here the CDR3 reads CASGRGSGGFQETQYF. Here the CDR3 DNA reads TGTGCCAGCGGTCGGGGTTCGGGGGGGTTTCAAGAGACCCAGTACTTC.

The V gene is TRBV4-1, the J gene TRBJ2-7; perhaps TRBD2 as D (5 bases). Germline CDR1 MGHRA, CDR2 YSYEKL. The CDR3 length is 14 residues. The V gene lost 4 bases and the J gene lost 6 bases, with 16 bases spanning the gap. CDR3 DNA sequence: TGCGCCAGCAGCCCCCCCGGGGAGCGATCCGAGCAGTACTTC. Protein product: CASSPPGERSEQYF.

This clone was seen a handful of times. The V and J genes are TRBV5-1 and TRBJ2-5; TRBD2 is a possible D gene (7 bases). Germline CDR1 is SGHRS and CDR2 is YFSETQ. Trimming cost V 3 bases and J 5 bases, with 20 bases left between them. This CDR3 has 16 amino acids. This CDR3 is CASSSMVGGLGETQYF. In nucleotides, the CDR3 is TGCGCCAGCAGCTCTATGGTCGGGGGGCTAGGGGAGACCCAGTACTTC. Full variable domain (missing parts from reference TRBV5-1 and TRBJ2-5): KAGVTQTPRYLIKTRGQQVTLSCSPISGHRSVSWYQQTPGQGLQFLFEYFSETQRNKGNFPGRFSGRQFSNSRSEMNVSTLELGDSALYLCASSSMVGGLGETQYFGPGTRLLVL.

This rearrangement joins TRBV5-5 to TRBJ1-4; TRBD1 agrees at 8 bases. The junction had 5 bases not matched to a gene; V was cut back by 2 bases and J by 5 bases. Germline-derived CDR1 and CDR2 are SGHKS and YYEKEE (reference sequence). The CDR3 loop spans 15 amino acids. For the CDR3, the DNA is TGTGCCAGCAGCTTCGGACAGGGCGGAAATGAAAAACTGTTTTTT. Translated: CASSFGQGGNEKLFF.

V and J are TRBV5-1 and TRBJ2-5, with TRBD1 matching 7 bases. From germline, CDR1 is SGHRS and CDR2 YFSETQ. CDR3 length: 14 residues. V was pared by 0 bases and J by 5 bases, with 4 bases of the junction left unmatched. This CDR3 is CASSLGQGAETQYF. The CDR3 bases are TGCGCCAGCAGCTTGGGACAGGGAGCCGAGACCCAGTACTTC.

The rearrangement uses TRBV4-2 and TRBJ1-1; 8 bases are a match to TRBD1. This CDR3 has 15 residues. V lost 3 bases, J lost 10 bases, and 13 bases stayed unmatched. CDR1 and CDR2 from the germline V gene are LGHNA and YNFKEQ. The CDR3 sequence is CASSQLDRENAGAFF. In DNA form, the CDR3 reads TGTGCCAGCAGCCAGTTGGACAGGGAGAACGCCGGAGCTTTCTTT.

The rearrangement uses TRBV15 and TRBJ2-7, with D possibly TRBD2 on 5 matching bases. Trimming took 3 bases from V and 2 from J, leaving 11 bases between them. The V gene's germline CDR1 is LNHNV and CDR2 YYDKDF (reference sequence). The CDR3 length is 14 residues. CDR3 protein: CATSRRGSPYEQYF. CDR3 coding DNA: TGTGCCACCAGCAGGAGAGGGTCCCCCTACGAGCAGTACTTC.

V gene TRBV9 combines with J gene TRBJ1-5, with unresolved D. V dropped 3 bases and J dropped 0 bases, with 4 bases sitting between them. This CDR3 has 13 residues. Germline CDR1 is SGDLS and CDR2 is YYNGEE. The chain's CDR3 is CASSGDSNQPQHF. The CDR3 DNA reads TGTGCCAGCAGCGGAGATAGCAATCAGCCCCAGCATTTT.

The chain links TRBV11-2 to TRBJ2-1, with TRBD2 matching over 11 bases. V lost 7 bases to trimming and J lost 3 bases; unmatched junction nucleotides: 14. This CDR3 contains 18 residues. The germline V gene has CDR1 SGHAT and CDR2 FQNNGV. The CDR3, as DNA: TGTGCCAGCACACCGGCTAGCGGGAGGTCATTATACTACAATGAGCAGTTCTTC. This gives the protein CASTPASGRSLYYNEQFF.

CDR3 in amino acids: CASSGVAGGTTQYNEQFF. CDR3 nucleotides: TGTGCCAGCAGTGGAGTAGCGGGAGGGACTACCCAATACAATGAGCAGTTCTTC. J is TRBJ2-1 and V is TRBV6-1, with 11 bases matching TRBD2. The CDR3 contains 18 residues. V lost 4 bases and J lost 4; bases outside the gene matches: 12. CDR1 is MNHNS and CDR2 is SASEGT in the germline V gene.

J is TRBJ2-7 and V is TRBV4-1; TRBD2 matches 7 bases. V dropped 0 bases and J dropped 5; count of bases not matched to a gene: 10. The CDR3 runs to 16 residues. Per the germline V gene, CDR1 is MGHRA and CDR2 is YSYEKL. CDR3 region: CASSQEVGWGGDEQYF. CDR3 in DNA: TGCGCCAGCAGCCAAGAGGTTGGATGGGGGGGGGACGAGCAGTACTTC.

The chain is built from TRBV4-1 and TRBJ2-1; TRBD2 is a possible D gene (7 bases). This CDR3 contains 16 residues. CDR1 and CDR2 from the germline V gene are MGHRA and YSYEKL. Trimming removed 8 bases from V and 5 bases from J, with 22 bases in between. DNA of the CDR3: TGCGCCAGCCGTGAGATAGGGGGGGACGGCGACAATGAGCAGTTCTTC. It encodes CASREIGGDGDNEQFF.

The CDR3 nucleotides are TGTGCCAGCAGCCCGCGACTAGCGGGGACTAGTGAGCAGTACTTC. It is translated as CASSPRLAGTSEQYF. The chain carries TRBV7-2 and TRBJ2-7, with 11 bases that match TRBD2. From germline, CDR1 is SGHTA and CDR2 FQGNSA. The CDR3 has 15 amino acids. Trimming at V came to 5 bases and at J to 7 bases, leaving 10 bases not matched to a gene.

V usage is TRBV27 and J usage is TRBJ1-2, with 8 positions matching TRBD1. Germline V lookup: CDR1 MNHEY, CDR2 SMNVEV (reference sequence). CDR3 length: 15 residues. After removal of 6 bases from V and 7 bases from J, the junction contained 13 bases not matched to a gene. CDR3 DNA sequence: TGTGCCAGCAGAGACCCCAGGGGGCGTCGGATTGGCTACACCTTC. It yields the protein CASRDPRGRRIGYTF.

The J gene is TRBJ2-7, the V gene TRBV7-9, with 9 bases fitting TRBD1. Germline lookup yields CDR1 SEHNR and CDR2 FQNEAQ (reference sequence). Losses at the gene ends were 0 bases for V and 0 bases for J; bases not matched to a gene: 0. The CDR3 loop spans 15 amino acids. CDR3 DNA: TGTGCCAGCAGCTTAGCGACAGGGGGCTCCTACGAGCAGTACTTC. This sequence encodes CASSLATGGSYEQYF.

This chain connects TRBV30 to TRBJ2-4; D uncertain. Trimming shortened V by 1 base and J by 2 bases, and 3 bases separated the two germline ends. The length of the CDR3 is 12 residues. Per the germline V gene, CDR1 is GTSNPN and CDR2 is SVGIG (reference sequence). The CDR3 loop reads CAWSEPKNIQYF. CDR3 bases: TGTGCCTGGAGTGAGCCCAAAAACATTCAGTACTTC.